These T cell receptor beta chains were read from a single sample in a study of cytomegalovirus exposure and HLA in healthy donors. Generated by immunoSEQ multiplex PCR, the TCRdb table keeps only in-frame clones and is missing some. This repertoire shows 95,000 to 130,000 clones, 60% to 85% found once; its top ten account for 1.5% to 2%. Input material: PBMCs. Receptors were obtained from a young woman in good health and CMV-seronegative. Each CDR3 is given with its conserved first and last residue. A D gene is named only where the DNA matches it firmly. Clone size is shown for a subset of rows, as once, few, many or a class of expanded clone.

d_call,clone_size,j_call,v_call,cdr3_aa,cdr3_nt
NA,NA,TRBJ1-1,TRBV6-5,CASSGAFLNTEAFF,TGTGCCAGCAGTGGGGCCTTTCTGAACACTGAAGCTTTCTTT
NA,NA,TRBJ2-1,TRBV7-6,CASSSAGAREQFF,TGTGCCAGCAGCTCAGCAGGGGCCAGAGAGCAGTTCTTC
TRBD1,NA,TRBJ1-6,TRBV6-5,CASSSRDRFYNSPLHF,TGTGCCAGCAGTTCCCGGGACAGGTTCTATAATTCACCCCTCCACTTT
NA,few,TRBJ1-4,TRBV7-9,CASSFGQGNEKLFF,TGTGCCAGCAGCTTCGGTCAGGGTAATGAAAAACTGTTTTTT
NA,NA,TRBJ1-2,TRBV7-9,CASSFPGNYGYTF,TGTGCCAGCAGCTTCCCCGGGAACTATGGCTACACCTTC
NA,NA,TRBJ1-1,TRBV6-1,CASPRGTAATEAFF,TGTGCCAGCCCGAGGGGGACCGCCGCAACTGAAGCTTTCTTT
NA,NA,TRBJ1-2,TRBV28,CASRSGGASFYGYTF,TGTGCCAGCAGGTCTGGAGGGGCTTCGTTTTATGGCTACACCTTC
NA,NA,TRBJ1-6,TRBV5-5,CASRGVNNSPLHF,TGTGCCAGCAGAGGGGTTAACAATTCACCCCTCCACTTT
NA,NA,TRBJ1-4,TRBV9,CASSVEAGRNEKLFF,TGTGCCAGCAGCGTAGAGGCTGGGCGTAATGAAAAACTGTTTTTT
TRBD2,few,TRBJ2-3,TRBV6-1,CASSASGGANTQYF,TGTGCCAGCAGTGCCAGCGGGGGGGCGAATACGCAGTATTTT
NA,few,TRBJ1-5,TRBV6-1,CASRVKGASNQPQHF,TGTGCCAGCAGGGTTAAGGGAGCTAGCAATCAGCCCCAGCATTTT
NA,few,TRBJ2-7,TRBV7-9,CASSSKTGNSYEQYF,TGTGCCAGCAGCTCGAAAACAGGAAACTCCTACGAGCAGTACTTC
TRBD1,NA,TRBJ1-5,TRBV7-2,CASSFGQAGFQPQHF,TGTGCCAGCAGCTTCGGACAGGCCGGCTTTCAGCCCCAGCATTTT
NA,few,TRBJ2-3,TRBV5-1,CASSLDNTDTQYF,TGCGCCAGCAGCTTGGACAACACAGATACGCAGTATTTT
NA,few,TRBJ2-3,TRBV7-9,CASSLTGGTDTQYF,TGTGCCAGCAGCTTAACGGGGGGCACAGATACGCAGTATTTT
TRBD1,NA,TRBJ2-5,TRBV6-6,CASSLTGARETQYF,TGTGCCAGCAGCCTTACAGGGGCCAGGGAGACCCAGTACTTC
NA,NA,TRBJ1-5,TRBV6-5,CASCYGRDQPQHF,TGTGCCAGCTGTTACGGTCGGGATCAGCCCCAGCATTTT
TRBD1,NA,TRBJ1-1,TRBV4-1,CASSHDRVGTEAFF,TGCGCCAGCAGCCACGACAGGGTTGGGACTGAAGCTTTCTTT
TRBD1,once,TRBJ2-2,TRBV5-1,CASSSDRGGTGELFF,TGCGCCAGCAGCTCGGACAGGGGAGGAACCGGGGAGCTGTTTTTT
NA,NA,TRBJ1-5,TRBV2,CASSEGRDQPQHF,TGTGCCAGCAGTGAGGGCAGGGATCAGCCTCAGCATTTT
NA,once,TRBJ2-2,TRBV2,CASRPYRANTGELFF,TGTGCCAGCAGGCCCTACAGGGCGAACACCGGGGAGCTGTTTTTT